The entry below describes one T cell receptor beta chain. Its antigen is undetermined. This sample is part of a study of shared clonotypes between healthy human individuals. Overall study results and limits: Apart from blood, nothing was sampled; tissue repertoires likely differ. Around 5% was the fraction of naive CD4 clonotypes found shared across a few donors. Estimated clonotype richness was generally higher in naive than memory subsets.

The CDR3 is made up of 14 amino acids. CDR1 is MDHEN and CDR2 is SYDVKM in the germline V gene. Trimming took off 4 bases at V and 8 bases at J, with 14 bases between the two ends. Assay runs were performed at deep level. The data were produced by immunoSEQ multiplex PCR, yet TCRdb's version contains in-frame clones alone and is incomplete. Among approximately 720,000 clones listed, around 72% were seen once. Material for sequencing was memory CD4+ T cells sorted from blood. This sample's subset: CD45RA-negative fraction. The chain carries TRBV28 and TRBJ1-4; D not resolved. The sequence derives from a woman aged 25 to 39 in good health. The CDR3 DNA follows: TGTGCCAGCAGTTCCTCCGTTTTAGGGGAAAAACTGTTTTTT. Amino acids: CASSSSVLGEKLFF.